This paragraph covers one T cell receptor (beta chain) sequence. Its antigen remains unknown. The data derive from a study of T cell repertoires in cytomegalovirus infection. Study-wide context: Indicated by public TCR beta signatures were CMV infection and matching HLA type.

Study-wide results and caveats: Accumulated public TCR beta family frequency recognized individuals carrying CMV together with the relevant HLA. The study found HLA-C-restricted CMV-specific TCR beta clonotypes dominating the ex vivo response.

TCRdb redid the calling of the reads with MiXCR, one entry per CDR3 protein. The repertoire holds more than 500,000 distinct CDR3 sequences, with approximately 15% as singletons. The sequenced sample consisted of CD8+ T cells from PBMCs. This receptor was identified in a human donor in good health (CMV status not recorded). Some clones in this sample may be carry-over from other donors' samples.

CDR3 region: CASSLGQGFRMNTEAFF. As DNA, the CDR3 is TGCGCCAGCAGCTTGGGACAGGGGTTCAGAATGAACACTGAAGCTTTCTTT. The rearrangement joins TRBV5-1 to TRBJ1-1, with 8 bases fitting TRBD1. Per the germline V gene, CDR1 is SGHRS and CDR2 is YFSETQ. CDR3 size: 17 residues. Unmatched junction bases numbered 7, after V lost 0 bases and J lost 0 bases.